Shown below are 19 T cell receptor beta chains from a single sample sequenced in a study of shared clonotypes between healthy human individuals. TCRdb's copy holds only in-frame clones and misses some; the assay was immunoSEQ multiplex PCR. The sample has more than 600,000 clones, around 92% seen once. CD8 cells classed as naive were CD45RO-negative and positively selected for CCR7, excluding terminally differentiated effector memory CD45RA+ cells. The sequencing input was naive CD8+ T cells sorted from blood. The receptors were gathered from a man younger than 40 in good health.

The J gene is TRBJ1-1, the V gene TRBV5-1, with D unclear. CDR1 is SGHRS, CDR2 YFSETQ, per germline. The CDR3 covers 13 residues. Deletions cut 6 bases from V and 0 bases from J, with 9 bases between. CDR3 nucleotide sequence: TGCGCCAGCACGGATAGACTGAACACTGAAGCTTTCTTT. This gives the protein CASTDRLNTEAFF.

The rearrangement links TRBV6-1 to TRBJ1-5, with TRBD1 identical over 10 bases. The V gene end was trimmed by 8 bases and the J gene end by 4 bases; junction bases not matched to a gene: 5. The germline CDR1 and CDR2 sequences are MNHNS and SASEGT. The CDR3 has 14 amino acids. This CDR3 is CASQPGQGNQPQHF. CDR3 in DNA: TGTGCCAGCCAACCGGGACAGGGGAATCAGCCCCAGCATTTT.

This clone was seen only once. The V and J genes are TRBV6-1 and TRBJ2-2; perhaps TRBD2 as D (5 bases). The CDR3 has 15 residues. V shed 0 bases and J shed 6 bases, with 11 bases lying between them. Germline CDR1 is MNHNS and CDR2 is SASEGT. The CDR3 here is CASSEARLAPGELFF. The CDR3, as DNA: TGTGCCAGCAGTGAAGCGCGCCTAGCTCCCGGGGAGCTGTTTTTT.

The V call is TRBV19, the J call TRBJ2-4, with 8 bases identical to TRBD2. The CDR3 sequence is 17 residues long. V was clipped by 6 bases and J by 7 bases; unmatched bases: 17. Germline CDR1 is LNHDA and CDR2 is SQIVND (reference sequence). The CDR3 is CASSSWAEAGALNIQYF. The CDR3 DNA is TGTGCCAGTAGCTCGTGGGCCGAAGCGGGAGCGTTGAACATTCAGTACTTC.

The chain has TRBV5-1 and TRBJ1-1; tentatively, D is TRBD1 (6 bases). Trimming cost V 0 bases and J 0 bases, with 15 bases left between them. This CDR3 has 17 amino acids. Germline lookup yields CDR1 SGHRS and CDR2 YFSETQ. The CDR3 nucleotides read TGCGCCAGCAGCTTGGGACAGGATAACTACTTGAACACTGAAGCTTTCTTT. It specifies CASSLGQDNYLNTEAFF.

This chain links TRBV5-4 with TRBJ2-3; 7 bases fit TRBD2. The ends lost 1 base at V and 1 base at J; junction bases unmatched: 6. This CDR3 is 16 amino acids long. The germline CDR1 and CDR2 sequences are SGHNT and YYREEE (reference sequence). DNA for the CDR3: TGTGCCAGCAGCTTGATTGGCGGGAGCCGCACAGATACGCAGTATTTT. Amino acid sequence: CASSLIGGSRTDTQYF.

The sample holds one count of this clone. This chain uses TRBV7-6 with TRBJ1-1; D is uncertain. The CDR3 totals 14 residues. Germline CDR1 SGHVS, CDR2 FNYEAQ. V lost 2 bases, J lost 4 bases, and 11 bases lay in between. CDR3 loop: CASSLQESATEAFF. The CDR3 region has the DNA TGTGCCAGCAGCTTACAGGAGAGTGCCACTGAAGCTTTCTTT.

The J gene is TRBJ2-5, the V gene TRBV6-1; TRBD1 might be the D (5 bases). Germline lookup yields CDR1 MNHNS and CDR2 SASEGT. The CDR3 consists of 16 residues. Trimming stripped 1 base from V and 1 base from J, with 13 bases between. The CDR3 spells CASSEGLGAVQETQYF. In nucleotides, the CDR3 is TGTGCCAGCAGTGAAGGCTTAGGGGCGGTCCAAGAGACCCAGTACTTC.

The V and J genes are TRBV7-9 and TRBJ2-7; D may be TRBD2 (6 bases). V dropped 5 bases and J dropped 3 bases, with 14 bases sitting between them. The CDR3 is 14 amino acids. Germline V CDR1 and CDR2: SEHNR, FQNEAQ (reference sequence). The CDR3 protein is CASSPRDWDYEQYF. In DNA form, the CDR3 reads TGTGCCAGCAGCCCCCGGGACTGGGACTACGAGCAGTACTTC.

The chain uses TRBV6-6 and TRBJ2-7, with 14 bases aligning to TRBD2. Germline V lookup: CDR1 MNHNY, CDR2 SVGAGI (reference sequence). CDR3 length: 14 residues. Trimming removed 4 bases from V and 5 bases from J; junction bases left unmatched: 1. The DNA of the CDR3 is TGTGCCAGCAGTTGGGGACTAGCGGGAGACGAGCAGTACTTC. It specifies CASSWGLAGDEQYF.

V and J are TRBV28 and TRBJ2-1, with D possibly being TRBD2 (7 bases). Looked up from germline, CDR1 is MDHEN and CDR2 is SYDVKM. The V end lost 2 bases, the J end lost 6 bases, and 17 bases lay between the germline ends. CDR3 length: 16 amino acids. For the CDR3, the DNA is TGTGCCAGCAGTTTAGCCTGGGGGGGCAGGGCCAATGAGCAGTTCTTC. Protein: CASSLAWGGRANEQFF.

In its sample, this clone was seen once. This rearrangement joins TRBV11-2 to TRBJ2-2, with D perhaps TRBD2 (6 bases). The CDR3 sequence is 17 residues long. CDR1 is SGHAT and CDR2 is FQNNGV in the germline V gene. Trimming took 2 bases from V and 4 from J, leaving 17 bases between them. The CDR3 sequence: CASSLILRDSFTGELFF. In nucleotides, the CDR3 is TGTGCCAGCAGCTTAATTCTCCGGGACTCTTTCACCGGGGAGCTGTTTTTT.

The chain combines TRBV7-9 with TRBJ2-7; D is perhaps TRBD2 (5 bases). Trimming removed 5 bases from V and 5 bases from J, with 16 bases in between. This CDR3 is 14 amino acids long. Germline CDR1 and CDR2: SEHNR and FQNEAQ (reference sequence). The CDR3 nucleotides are TGTGCCAGCAGCGCGACGCTGACTAAAGACGAGCAGTACTTC. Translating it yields CASSATLTKDEQYF. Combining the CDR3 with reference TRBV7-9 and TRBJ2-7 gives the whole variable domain DTGVSQNPRHKITKRGQNVTFRCDPISEHNRLYWYRQTLGQGPEFLTYFQNEAQLEKSRLLSDRFSAERPKGSFSTLEIQRTEQGDSAMYLCASSATLTKDEQYFGPGTRLTVT.

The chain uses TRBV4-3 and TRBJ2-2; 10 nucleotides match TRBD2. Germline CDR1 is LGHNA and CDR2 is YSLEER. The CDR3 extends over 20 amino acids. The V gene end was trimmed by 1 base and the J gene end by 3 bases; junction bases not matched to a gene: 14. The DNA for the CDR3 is TGCGCCAGCAGCCAAGTAGGTCTAGCGGGAGCAAGTGGGGACACCGGGGAGCTGTTTTTT. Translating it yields CASSQVGLAGASGDTGELFF.

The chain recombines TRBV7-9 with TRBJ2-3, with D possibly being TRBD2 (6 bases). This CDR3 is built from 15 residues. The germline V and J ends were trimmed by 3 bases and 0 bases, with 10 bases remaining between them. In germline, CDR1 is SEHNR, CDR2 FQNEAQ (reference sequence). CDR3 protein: CASSLLASSTDTQYF. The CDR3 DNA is TGTGCCAGCAGCTTGCTAGCGAGTAGCACAGATACGCAGTATTTT.

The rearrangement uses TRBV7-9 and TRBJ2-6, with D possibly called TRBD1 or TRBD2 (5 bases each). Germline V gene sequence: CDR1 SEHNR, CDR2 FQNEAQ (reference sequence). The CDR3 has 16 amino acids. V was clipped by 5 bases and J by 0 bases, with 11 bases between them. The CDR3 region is CASSRGPSSGANVLTF. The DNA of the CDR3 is TGTGCCAGCAGCAGGGGACCCTCCTCTGGGGCCAACGTCCTGACTTTC.

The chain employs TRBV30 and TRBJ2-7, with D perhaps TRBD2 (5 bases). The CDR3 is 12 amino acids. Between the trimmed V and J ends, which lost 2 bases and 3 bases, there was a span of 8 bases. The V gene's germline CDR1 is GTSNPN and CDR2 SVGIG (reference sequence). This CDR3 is CAWSLGLYEQYF. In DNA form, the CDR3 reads TGTGCCTGGAGTCTCGGACTCTACGAGCAGTACTTC.

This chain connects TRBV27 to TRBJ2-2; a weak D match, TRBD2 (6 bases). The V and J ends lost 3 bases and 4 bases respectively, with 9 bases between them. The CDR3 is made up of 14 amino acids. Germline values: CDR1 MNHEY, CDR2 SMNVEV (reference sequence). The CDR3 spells CASSLVGSTGELFF. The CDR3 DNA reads TGTGCCAGCAGTTTGGTCGGGAGCACCGGGGAGCTGTTTTTT.

Written as DNA, the CDR3 is TGTGCCAGCAGTCCCAACCTGGGGCAGCCCCAGCATTTT. Translated, it gives CASSPNLGQPQHF. The chain links TRBV6-5 to TRBJ1-5; unclear D gene. Per germline, CDR1 MNHEY and CDR2 SVGAGI. V was pared by 5 bases and J by 7 bases, with 12 bases between. This CDR3 spans 13 amino acids.